This record looks at one TCR beta chain sequence and its context. This record comes from a study of blood T cell repertoires in COVID-19. About the research overall: COVID-19 samples, acute and convalescent, were from the United States, Italy and Spain.

Clones were sequenced by immunoSEQ multiplex PCR, and TCRdb holds only the in-frame ones, with some missing. The repertoire holds 200,000 to 250,000 clones, with less than 90% as singletons. Trimming took off 4 bases at V and 3 bases at J, with 10 bases between the two ends. The CDR3 is 13 amino acids. Germline CDR1 and CDR2: SEHNR and FQNEAQ (reference sequence). This TCR was recovered from a woman aged 65 to 85 with active or convalescent COVID-19. Sequencing input: peripheral blood. The rearrangement uses TRBV7-9 and TRBJ2-7; possible D gene TRBD1, 6 bases. CDR3 in amino acids: CASSSGQNYEQYF. The CDR3 DNA reads TGTGCCAGCAGCTCCGGACAGAACTACGAGCAGTACTTC. Full variable domain (outside the CDR3, taken from reference TRBV7-9 and TRBJ2-7): DTGVSQNPRHKITKRGQNVTFRCDPISEHNRLYWYRQTLGQGPEFLTYFQNEAQLEKSRLLSDRFSAERPKGSFSTLEIQRTEQGDSAMYLCASSSGQNYEQYFGPGTRLTVT.